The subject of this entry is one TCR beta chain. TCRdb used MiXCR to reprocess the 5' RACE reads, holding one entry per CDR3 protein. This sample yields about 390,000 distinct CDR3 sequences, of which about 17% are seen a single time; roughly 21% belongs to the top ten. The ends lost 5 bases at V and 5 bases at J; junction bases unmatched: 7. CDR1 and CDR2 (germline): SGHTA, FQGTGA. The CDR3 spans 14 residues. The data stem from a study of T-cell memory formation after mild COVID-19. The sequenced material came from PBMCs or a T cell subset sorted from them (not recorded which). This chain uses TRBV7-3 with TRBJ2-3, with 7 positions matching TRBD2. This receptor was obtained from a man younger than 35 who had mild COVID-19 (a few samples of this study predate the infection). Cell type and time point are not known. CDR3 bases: TGTGCCAGCAGCCCCCGGGGGGTTAAAGATACGCAGTATTTT. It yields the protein CASSPRGVKDTQYF.